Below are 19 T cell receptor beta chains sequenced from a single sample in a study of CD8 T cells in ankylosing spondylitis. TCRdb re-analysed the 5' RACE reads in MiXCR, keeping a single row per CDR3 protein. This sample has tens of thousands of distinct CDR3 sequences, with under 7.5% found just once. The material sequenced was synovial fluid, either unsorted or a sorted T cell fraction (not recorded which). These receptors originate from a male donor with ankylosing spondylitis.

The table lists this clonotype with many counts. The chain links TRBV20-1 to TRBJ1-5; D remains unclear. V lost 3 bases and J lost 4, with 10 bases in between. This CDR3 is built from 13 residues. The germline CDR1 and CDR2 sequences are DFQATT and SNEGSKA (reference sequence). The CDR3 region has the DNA TGCAGTGCTAGTAGGAGGGAAAATCAGCCCCAGCATTTT. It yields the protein CSASRRENQPQHF.

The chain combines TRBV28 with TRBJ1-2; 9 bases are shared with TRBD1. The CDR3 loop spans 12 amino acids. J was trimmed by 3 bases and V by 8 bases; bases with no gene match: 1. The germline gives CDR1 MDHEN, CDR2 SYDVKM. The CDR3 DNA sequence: TGTGCCAGCTGGGACAGGGACTATGGCTACACCTTC. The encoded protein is CASWDRDYGYTF.

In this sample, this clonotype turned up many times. The CDR3 nucleotides are TGTGCCAGCAGCCGGGTAGGAGGGAGCTCCTACAATGAGCAGTTCTTC. Its protein product is CASSRVGGSSYNEQFF. The chain carries TRBV3-1 and TRBJ2-1, with D possibly being TRBD2 (6 bases). Germline V lookup: CDR1 LGHDT, CDR2 YNNKEL (reference sequence). Trimming cost V 4 bases and J 0 bases, with 13 bases left between them. The CDR3 has 16 amino acids.

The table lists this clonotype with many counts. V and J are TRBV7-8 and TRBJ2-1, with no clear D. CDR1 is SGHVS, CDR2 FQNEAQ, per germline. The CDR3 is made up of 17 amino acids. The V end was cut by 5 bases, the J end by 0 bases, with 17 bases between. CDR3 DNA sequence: TGTGCCAGCAGCCACCTGTCGGGTTCCCCCTCCTACAATGAGCAGTTCTTC. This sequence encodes CASSHLSGSPSYNEQFF.

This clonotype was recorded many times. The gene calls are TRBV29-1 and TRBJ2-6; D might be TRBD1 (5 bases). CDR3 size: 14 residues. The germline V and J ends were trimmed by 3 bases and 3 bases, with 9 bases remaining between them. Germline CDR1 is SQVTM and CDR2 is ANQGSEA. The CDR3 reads CSVDGANGANVLTF. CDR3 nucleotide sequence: TGCAGCGTTGATGGGGCTAATGGGGCCAACGTCCTGACTTTC.

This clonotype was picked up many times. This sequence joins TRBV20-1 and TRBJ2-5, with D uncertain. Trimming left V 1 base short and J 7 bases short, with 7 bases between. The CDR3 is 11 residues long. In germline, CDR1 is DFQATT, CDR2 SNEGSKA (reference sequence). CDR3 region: CSARALSTQYF. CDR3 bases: TGCAGTGCTAGAGCCTTGTCGACCCAGTACTTC.

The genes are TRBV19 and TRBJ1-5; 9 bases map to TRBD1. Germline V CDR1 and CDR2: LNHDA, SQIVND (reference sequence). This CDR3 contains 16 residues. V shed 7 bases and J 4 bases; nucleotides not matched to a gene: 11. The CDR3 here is CASTLTGGEGNQPQHF. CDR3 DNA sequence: TGTGCCAGTACCCTTACAGGGGGCGAGGGAAATCAGCCCCAGCATTTT. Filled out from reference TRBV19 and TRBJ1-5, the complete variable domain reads DGGITQSPKYLFRKEGQNVTLSCEQNLNHDAMYWYRQDPGQGLRLIYYSQIVNDFQKGDIAEGYSVSREKKESFPLTVTSAQKNPTAFYLCASTLTGGEGNQPQHFGDGTRLSIL.

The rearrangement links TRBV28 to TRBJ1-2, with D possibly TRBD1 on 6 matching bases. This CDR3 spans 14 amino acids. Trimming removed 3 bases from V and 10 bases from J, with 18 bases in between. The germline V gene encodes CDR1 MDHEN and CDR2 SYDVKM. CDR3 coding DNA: TGTGCCAGCAGTTTGGGGGGGCGAGTATTTGACTACACCTTC. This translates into CASSLGGRVFDYTF.

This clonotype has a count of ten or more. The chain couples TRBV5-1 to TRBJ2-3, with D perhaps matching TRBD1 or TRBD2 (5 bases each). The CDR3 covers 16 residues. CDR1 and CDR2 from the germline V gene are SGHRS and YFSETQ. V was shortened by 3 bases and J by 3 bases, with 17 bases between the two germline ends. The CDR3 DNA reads TGCGCCAGCAGCTGGGGCCCGGGATGGGAGACAGATACGCAGTATTTT. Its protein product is CASSWGPGWETDTQYF.

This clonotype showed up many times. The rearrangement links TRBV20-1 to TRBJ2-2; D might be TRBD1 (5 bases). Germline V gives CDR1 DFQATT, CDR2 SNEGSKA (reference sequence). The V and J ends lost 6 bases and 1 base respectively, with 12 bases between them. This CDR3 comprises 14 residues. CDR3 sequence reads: CSAAGQGNTGELFF. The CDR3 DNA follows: TGCAGTGCAGCCGGGCAGGGGAACACCGGGGAGCTGTTTTTT.

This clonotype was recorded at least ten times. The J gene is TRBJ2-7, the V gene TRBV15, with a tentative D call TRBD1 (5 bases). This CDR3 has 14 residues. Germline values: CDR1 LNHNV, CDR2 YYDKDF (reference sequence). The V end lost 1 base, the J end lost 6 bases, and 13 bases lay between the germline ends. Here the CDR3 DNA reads TGTGCCACCAGCAGAGCCCGGACACCGAGCGAGCAGTACTTC. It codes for CATSRARTPSEQYF.

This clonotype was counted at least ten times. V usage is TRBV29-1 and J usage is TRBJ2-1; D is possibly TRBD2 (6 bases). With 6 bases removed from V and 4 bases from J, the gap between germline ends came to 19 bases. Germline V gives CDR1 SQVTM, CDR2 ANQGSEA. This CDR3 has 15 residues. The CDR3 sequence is CSVTGGDQRYNEQFF. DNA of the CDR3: TGCAGCGTGACCGGAGGGGACCAACGGTACAATGAGCAGTTCTTC.

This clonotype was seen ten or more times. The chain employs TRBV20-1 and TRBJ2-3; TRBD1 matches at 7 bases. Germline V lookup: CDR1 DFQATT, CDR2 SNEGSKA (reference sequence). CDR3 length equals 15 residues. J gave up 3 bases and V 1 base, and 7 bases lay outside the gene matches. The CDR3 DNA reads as TGCAGTGCTAGAGCCGGGAACAGGGGAACAGATACGCAGTATTTT. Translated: CSARAGNRGTDTQYF.

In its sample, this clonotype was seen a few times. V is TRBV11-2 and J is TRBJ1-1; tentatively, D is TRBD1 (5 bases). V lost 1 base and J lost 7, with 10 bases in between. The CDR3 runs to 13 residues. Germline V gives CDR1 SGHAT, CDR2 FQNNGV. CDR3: CASSLARQGEAFF. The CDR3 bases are TGTGCCAGCAGCTTAGCGAGGCAGGGTGAAGCTTTCTTT.

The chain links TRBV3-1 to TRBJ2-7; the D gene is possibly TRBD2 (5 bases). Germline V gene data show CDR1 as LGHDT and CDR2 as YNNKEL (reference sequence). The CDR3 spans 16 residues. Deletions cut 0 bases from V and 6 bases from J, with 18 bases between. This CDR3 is CASSQDRRGFRFEQYF. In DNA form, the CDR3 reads TGTGCCAGCAGCCAAGATCGACGAGGGTTTCGATTCGAGCAGTACTTC.

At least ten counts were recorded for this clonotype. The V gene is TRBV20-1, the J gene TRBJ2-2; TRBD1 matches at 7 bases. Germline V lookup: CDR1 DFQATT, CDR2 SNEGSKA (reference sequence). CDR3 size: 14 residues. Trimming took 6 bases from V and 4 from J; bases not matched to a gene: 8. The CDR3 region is CSAEQGMGTGELFF. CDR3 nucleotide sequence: TGCAGTGCGGAACAGGGGATGGGCACCGGGGAGCTGTTTTTT.

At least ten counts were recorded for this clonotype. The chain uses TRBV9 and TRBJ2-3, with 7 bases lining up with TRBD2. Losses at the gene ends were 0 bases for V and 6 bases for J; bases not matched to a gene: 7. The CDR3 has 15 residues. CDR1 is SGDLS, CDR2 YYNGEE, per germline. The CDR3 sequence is CASSVEVGRPDTQYF. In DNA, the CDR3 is TGTGCCAGCAGCGTAGAGGTCGGGAGGCCTGATACGCAGTATTTT.

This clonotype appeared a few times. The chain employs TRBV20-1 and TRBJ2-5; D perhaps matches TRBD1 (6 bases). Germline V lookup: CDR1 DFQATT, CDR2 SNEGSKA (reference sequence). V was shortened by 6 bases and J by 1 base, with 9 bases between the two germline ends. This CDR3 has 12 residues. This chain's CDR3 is CSAQGFQETQYF. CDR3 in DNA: TGCAGTGCCCAGGGGTTCCAAGAGACCCAGTACTTC.

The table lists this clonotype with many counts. CDR3 bases: TGTGCCAGCAGTGCCCGGGGCGGGAGAGGGTACAATGAGCAGTTCTTC. Its translation is CASSARGGRGYNEQFF. The gene calls are TRBV27 and TRBJ2-1; 7 bases match TRBD2. The CDR3 loop spans 16 amino acids. CDR1 and CDR2 (germline): MNHEY, SMNVEV (reference sequence). With V trimmed by 5 bases and J by 4 bases, 11 bases remained unmatched.